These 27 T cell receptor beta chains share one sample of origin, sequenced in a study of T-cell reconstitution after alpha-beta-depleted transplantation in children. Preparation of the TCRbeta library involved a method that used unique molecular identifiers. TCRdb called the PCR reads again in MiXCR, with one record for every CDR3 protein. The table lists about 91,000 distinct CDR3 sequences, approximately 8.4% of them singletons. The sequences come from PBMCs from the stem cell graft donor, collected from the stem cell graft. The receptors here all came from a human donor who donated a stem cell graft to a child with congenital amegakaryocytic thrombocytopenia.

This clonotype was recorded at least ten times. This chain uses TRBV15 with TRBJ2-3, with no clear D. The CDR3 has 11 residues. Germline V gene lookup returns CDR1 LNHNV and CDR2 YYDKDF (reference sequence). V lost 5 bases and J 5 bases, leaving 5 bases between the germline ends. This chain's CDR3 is CATSSRDTQYF. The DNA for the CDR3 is TGTGCCACCAGCTCCCGAGATACGCAGTATTTT.

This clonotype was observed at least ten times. CDR3 sequence (DNA): TGTGCCAGCTCACCCGCCAGGGCCTTGGCCTACGAGCAGTACTTC. As protein: CASSPARALAYEQYF. This sequence joins TRBV18 and TRBJ2-7, with D possibly matching TRBD1 (5 bases). V lost 3 bases and J lost 2, with 14 bases in between. Germline lookup yields CDR1 KGHSH and CDR2 LQKENI. The CDR3 runs to 15 residues.

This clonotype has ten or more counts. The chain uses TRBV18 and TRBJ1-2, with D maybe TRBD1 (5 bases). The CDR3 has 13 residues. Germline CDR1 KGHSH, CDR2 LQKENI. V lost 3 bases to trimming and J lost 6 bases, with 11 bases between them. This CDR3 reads CASSPDSKHGYTF. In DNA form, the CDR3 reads TGTGCCAGCTCACCTGACAGTAAACATGGCTACACCTTC.

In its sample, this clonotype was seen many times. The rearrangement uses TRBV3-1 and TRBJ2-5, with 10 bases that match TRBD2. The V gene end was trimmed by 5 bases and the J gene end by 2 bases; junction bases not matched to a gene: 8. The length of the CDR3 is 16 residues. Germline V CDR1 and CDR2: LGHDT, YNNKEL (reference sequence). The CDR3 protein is CASSEGLADPQETQYF. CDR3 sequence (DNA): TGTGCCAGCAGCGAAGGACTAGCGGATCCTCAAGAGACCCAGTACTTC.

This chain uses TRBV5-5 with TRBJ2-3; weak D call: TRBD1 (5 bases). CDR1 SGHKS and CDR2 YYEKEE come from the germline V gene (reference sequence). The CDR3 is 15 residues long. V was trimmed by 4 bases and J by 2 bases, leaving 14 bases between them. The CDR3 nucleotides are TGTGCCAGCAGCCCCAGGGTCTCTTACACAGATACGCAGTATTTT. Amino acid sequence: CASSPRVSYTDTQYF. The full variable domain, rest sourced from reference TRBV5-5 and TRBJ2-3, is DAGVTQSPTHLIKTRGQQVTLRCSPISGHKSVSWYQQVLGQGPQFIFQYYEKEERGRGNFPDRFSARQFPNYSSELNVNALLLGDSALYLCASSPRVSYTDTQYFGPGTRLTVL.

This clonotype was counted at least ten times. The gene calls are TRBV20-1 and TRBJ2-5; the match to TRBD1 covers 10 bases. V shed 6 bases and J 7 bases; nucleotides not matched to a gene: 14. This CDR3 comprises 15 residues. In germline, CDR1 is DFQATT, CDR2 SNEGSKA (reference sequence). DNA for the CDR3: TGCAGTGCCATGGGTTCTGGGACAGGGGACCCGACCCAGTACTTC. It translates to CSAMGSGTGDPTQYF.

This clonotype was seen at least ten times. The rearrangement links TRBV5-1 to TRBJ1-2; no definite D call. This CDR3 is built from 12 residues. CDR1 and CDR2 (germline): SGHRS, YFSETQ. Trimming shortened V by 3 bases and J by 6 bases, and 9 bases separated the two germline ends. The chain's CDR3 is CASSSEADGYTF. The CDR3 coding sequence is TGCGCCAGCAGCTCCGAGGCCGATGGCTACACCTTC.

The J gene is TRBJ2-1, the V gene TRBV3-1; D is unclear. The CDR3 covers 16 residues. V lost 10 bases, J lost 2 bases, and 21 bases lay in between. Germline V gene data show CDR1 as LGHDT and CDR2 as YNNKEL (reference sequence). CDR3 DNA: TGTGCCACCTGCAAAGGTACAACACAACCCTACAATGAGCAGTTCTTC. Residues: CATCKGTTQPYNEQFF.

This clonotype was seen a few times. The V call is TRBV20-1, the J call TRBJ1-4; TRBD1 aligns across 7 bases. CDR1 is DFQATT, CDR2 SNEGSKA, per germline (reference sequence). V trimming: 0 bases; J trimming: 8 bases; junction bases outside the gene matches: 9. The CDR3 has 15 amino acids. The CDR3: CSARDLGQAPEKLFF. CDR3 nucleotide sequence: TGCAGTGCTAGAGATCTTGGACAGGCCCCGGAAAAACTGTTTTTT.

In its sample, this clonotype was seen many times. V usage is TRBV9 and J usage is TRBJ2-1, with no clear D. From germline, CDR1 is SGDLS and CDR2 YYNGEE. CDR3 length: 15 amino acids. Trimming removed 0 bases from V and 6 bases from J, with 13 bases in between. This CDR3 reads CASSVGRASVNEQFF. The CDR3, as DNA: TGTGCCAGCAGCGTAGGTAGGGCTAGTGTCAATGAGCAGTTCTTC.

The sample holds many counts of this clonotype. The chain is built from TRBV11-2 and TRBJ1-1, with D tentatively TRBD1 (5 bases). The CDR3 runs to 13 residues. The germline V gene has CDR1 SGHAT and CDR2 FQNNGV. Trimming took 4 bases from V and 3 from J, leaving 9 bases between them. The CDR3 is CASSSQGYTEAFF. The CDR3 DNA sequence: TGTGCCAGCAGCTCCCAGGGATACACTGAAGCTTTCTTT.

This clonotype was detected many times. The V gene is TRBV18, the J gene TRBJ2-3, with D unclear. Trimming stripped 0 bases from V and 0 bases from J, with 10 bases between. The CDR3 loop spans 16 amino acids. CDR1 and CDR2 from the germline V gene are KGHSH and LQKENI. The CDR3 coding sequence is TGTGCCAGCTCACCACCTAGTTCCCCTAGCACAGATACGCAGTATTTT. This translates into CASSPPSSPSTDTQYF. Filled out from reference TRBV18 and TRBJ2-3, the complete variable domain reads NAGVMQNPRHLVRRRGQEARLRCSPMKGHSHVYWYRQLPEEGLKFMVYLQKENIIDESGMPKERFSAEFPKEGPSILRIQQVVRGDSAAYFCASSPPSSPSTDTQYFGPGTRLTVL.

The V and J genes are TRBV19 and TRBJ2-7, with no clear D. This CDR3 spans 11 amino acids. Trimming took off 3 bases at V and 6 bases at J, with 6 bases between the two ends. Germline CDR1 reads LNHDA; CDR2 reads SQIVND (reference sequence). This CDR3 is CASSMATEQYF. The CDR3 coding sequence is TGTGCCAGTAGTATGGCAACCGAGCAGTACTTC.

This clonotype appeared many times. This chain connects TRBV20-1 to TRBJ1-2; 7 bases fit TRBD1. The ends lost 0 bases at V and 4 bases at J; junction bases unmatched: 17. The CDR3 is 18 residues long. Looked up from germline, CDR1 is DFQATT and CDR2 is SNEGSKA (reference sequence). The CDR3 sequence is CSARDPAGDRRGGYGYTF. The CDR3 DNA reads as TGCAGTGCTAGAGATCCCGCAGGGGACAGAAGGGGCGGCTATGGCTACACCTTC.

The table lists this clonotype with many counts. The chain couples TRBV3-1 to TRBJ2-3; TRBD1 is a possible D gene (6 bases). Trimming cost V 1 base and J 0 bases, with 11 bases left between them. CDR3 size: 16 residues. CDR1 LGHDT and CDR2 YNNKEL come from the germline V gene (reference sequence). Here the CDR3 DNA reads TGTGCCAGCAGCCAAGTAGGTCAGGGGAGCACAGATACGCAGTATTTT. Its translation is CASSQVGQGSTDTQYF.

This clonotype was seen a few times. In DNA form, the CDR3 reads TGTGCCAGCAGCTTAGGGGTTGGGAACATTCAGTACTTC. It translates to CASSLGVGNIQYF. The chain uses TRBV7-9 and TRBJ2-4, with unresolved D. The V end lost 1 base, the J end lost 7 bases, and 8 bases lay between the germline ends. CDR1 and CDR2 from the germline V gene are SEHNR and FQNEAQ (reference sequence). The CDR3 loop spans 13 amino acids.

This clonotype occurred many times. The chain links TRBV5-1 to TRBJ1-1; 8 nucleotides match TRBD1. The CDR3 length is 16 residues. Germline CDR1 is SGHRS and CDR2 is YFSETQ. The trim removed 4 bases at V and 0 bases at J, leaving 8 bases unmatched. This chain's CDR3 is CASSLGQGGMNTEAFF. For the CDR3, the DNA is TGCGCCAGCAGCCTAGGACAGGGAGGAATGAACACTGAAGCTTTCTTT. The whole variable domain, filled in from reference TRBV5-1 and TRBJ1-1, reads KAGVTQTPRYLIKTRGQQVTLSCSPISGHRSVSWYQQTPGQGLQFLFEYFSETQRNKGNFPGRFSGRQFSNSRSEMNVSTLELGDSALYLCASSLGQGGMNTEAFFGQGTRLTVV.

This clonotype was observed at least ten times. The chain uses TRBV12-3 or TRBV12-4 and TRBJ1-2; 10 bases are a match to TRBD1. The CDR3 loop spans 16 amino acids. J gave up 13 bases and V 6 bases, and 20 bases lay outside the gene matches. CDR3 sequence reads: CASSTQGQGLGLWRTF. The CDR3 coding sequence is TGTGCCAGCAGCACCCAGGGACAGGGGCTAGGGCTATGGCGCACCTTC.

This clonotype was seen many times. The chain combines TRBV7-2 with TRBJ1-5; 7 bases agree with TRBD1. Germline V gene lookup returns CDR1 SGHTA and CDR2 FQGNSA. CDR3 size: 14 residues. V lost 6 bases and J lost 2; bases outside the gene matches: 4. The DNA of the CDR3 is TGTGCCAGCAGTAGACAGGGCGGCAATCAGCCCCAGCATTTT. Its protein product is CASSRQGGNQPQHF.

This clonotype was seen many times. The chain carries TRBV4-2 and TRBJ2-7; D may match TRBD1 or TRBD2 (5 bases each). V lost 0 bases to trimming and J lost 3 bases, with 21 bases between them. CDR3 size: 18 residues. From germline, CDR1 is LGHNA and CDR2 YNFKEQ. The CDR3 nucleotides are TGTGCCAGCAGCCAAGATTCGTTCACCGGGACCGGACTCTACGAGCAGTACTTC. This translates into CASSQDSFTGTGLYEQYF.

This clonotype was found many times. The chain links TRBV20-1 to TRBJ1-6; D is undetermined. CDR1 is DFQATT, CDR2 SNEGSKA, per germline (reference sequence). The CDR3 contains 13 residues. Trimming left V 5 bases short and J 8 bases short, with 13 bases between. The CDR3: CSAQRARDSPLHF. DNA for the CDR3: TGCAGTGCTCAACGGGCCCGCGATTCACCCCTCCACTTT.

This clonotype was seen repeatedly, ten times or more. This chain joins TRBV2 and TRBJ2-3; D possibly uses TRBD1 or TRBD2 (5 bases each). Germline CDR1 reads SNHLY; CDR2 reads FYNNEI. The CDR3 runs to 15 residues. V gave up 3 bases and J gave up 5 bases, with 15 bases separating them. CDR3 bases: TGTGCCAGCAGTGACCGGGACCGGAGTGGAGATACGCAGTATTTT. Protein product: CASSDRDRSGDTQYF.

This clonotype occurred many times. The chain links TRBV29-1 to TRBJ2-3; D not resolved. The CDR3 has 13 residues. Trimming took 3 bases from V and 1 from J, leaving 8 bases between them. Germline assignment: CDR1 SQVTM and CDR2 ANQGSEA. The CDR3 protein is CSVDGWGTDTQYF. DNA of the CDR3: TGCAGCGTTGACGGTTGGGGCACAGATACGCAGTATTTT.

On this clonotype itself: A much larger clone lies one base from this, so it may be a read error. The chain's CDR3 is CASSSRGHNEQFF. The CDR3 DNA follows: TGTGCCAGCAGCTCCAGGGGGCACAATGAGCAGTTCTTC. V gene TRBV7-9 combines with J gene TRBJ2-1, with 8 bases that match TRBD1. The ends lost 4 bases at V and 5 bases at J; junction bases unmatched: 1. The CDR3 length is 13 residues. The germline V gene has CDR1 SEHNR and CDR2 FQNEAQ (reference sequence). The full variable domain, with the rest looked up from reference TRBV7-9 and TRBJ2-1, is DTGVSQNPRHKITKRGQNVTFRCDPISEHNRLYWYRQTLGQGPEFLTYFQNEAQLEKSRLLSDRFSAERPKGSFSTLEIQRTEQGDSAMYLCASSSRGHNEQFFGPGTRLTVL.

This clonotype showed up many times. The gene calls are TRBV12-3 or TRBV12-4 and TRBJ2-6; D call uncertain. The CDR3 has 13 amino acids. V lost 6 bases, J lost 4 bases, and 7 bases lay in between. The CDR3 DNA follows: TGTGCCAGCAGAACTTCCGGGGCCAACGTCCTGACTTTC. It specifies CASRTSGANVLTF.

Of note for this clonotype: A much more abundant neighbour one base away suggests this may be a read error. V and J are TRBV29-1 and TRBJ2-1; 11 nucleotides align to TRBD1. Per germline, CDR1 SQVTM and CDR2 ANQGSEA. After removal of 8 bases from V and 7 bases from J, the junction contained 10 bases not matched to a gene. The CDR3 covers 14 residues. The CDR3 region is CSFWTGGTENEQFF. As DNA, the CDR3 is TGCAGCTTTTGGACAGGGGGCACTGAAAATGAGCAGTTCTTC.

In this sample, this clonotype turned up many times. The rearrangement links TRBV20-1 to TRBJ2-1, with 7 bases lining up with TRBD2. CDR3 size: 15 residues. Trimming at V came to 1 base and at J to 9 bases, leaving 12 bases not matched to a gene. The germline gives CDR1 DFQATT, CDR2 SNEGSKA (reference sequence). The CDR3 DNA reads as TGCAGTGCTAGAGTGGCGCGACTAGGCGGGGGTGAGCAGTTCTTC. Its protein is CSARVARLGGGEQFF.